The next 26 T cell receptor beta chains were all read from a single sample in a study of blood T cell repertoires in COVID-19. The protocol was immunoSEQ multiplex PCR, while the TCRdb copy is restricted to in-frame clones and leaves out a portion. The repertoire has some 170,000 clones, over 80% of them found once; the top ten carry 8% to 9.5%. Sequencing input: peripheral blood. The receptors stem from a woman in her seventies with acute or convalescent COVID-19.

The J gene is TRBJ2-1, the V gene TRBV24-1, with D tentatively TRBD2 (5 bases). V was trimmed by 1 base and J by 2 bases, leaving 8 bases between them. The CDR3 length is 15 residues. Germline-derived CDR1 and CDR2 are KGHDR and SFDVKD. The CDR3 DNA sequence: TGTGCCACCAGTGATTTTAGAGGGCCCTACAATGAGCAGTTCTTC. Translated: CATSDFRGPYNEQFF.

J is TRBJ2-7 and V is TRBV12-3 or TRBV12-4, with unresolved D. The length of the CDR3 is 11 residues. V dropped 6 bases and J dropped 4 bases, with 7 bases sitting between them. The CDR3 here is CASSQNYEQYF. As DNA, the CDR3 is TGTGCCAGCAGCCAAAATTACGAGCAGTACTTC.

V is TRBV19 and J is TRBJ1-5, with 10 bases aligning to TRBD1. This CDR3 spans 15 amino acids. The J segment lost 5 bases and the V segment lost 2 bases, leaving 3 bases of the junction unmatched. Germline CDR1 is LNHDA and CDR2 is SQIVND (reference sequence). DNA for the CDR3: TGTGCCAGTAGTATAAGTGGGACAGGGGATCAGCCCCAGCATTTT. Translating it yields CASSISGTGDQPQHF.

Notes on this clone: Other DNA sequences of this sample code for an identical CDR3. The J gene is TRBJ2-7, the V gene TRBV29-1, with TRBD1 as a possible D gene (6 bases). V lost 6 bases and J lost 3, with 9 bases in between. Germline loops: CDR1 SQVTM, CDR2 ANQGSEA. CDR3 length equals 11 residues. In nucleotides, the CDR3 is TGCAGCGTAGCGGACAGCTACGAGCAGTACTTC. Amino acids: CSVADSYEQYF.

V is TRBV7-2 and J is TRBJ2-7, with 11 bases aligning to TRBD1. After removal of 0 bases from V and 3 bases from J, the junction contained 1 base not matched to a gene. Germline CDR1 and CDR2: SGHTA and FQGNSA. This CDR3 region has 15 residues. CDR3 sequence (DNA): TGTGCCAGCAGCTTAGCGGGACAGGGGGTCTACGAGCAGTACTTC. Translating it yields CASSLAGQGVYEQYF.

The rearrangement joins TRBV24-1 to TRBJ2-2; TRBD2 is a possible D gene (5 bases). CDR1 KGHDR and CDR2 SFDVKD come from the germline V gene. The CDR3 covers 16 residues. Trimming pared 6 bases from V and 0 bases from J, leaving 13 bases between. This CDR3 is CATSSLRGSNTGELFF. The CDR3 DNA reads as TGTGCCACCAGTTCCCTCAGAGGGTCGAACACCGGGGAGCTGTTTTTT.

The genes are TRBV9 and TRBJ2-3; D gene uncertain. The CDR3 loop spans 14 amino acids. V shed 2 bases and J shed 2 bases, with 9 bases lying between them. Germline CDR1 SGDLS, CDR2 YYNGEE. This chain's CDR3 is CASSVRLDTDTQYF. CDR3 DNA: TGTGCCAGCAGCGTTCGACTTGACACAGATACGCAGTATTTT.

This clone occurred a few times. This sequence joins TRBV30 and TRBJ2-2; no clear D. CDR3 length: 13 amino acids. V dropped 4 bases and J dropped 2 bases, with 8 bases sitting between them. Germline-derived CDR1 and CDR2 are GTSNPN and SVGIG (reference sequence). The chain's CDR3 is CAWNTKNTGELFF. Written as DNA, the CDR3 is TGTGCCTGGAACACTAAAAACACCGGGGAGCTGTTTTTT.

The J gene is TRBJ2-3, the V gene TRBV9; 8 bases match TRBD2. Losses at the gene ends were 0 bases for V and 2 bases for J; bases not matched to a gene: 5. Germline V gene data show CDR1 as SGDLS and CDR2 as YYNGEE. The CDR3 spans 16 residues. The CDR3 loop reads CASSVGTGGNTDTQYF. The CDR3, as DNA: TGTGCCAGCAGCGTAGGGACGGGAGGGAACACAGATACGCAGTATTTT.

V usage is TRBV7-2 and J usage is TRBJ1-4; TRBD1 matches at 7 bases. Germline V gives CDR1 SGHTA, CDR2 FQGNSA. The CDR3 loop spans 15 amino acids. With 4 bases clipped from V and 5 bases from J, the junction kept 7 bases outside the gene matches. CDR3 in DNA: TGTGCCAGCAGCTCCTCGGGACAGCCAAATGAAAAACTGTTTTTT. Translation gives CASSSSGQPNEKLFF.

This chain's CDR3 is CASSPRLAGATDTQYF. CDR3 nucleotide sequence: TGTGCCAGCAGCCCCCGCCTAGCGGGGGCCACAGATACGCAGTATTTT. V usage is TRBV7-2 and J usage is TRBJ2-3; 10 nucleotides match TRBD2. Trimming removed 5 bases from V and 2 bases from J; junction bases left unmatched: 7. CDR3 length equals 16 residues. Germline V gene lookup returns CDR1 SGHTA and CDR2 FQGNSA.

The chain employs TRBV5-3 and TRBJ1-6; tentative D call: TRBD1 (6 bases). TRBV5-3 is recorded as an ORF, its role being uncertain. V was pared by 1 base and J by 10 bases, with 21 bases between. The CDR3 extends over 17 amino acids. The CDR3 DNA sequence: TGTGCCAGAAGCTTGCCTTCCGAGGGGGGGCTGGAGTCACCCCTCCACTTT. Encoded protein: CARSLPSEGGLESPLHF.

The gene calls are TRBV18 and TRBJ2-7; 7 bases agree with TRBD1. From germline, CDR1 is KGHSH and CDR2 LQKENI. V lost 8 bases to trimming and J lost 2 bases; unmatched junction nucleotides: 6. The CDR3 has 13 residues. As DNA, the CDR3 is TGTGCCAGCGTCTTGACAGGGACCTACGAGCAGTACTTC. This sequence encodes CASVLTGTYEQYF.

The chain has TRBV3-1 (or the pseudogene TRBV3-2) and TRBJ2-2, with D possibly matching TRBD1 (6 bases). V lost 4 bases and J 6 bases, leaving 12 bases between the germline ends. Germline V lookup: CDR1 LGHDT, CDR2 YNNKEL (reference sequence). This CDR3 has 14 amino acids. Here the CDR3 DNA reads TGTGCCAGCAGCCTCCTTACAGGGCCCGGGGAGCTGTTTTTT. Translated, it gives CASSLLTGPGELFF.

The CDR3 region has the DNA TGCGCCAGCAGTTCCCGCGGGAGAAACTACAATGAGCAGTTCTTC. Amino acid sequence: CASSSRGRNYNEQFF. The V call is TRBV5-1, the J call TRBJ2-1, with 7 bases aligning to TRBD2. CDR3 length: 15 residues. CDR1 and CDR2 (germline): SGHRS, YFSETQ. V was pared by 5 bases and J by 3 bases, with 8 bases of the junction left unmatched.

CDR3: CASSWTGTNEKLFF. The CDR3 DNA sequence: TGCGCCAGCAGTTGGACAGGGACTAATGAAAAACTGTTTTTT. The V and J genes are TRBV5-1 and TRBJ1-4; 8 bases are shared with TRBD1. The length of the CDR3 is 14 residues. Germline CDR1 SGHRS, CDR2 YFSETQ. Unmatched junction bases numbered 2, after V lost 5 bases and J lost 2 bases.

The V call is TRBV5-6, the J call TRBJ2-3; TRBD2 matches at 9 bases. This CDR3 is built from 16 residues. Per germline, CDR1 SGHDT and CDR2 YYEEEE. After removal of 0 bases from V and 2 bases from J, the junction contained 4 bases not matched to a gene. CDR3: CASSLDLAGNTDTQYF. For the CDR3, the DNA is TGTGCCAGCAGCTTGGATCTAGCGGGGAACACAGATACGCAGTATTTT.

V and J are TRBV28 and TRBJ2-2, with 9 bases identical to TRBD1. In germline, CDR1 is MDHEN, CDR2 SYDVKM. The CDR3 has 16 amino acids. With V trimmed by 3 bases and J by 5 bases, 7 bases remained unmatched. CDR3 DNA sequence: TGTGCCAGCAGTTTTATTAGGGACAGGGTAACCGGGGAGCTGTTTTTT. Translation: CASSFIRDRVTGELFF.

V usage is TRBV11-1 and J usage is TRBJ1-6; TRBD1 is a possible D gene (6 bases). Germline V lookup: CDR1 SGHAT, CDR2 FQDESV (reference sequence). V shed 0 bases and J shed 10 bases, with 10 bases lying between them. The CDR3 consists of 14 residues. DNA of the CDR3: TGTGCCAGCAGCTTAGCGCAGGGGAGATCACCCCTCCACTTT. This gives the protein CASSLAQGRSPLHF.

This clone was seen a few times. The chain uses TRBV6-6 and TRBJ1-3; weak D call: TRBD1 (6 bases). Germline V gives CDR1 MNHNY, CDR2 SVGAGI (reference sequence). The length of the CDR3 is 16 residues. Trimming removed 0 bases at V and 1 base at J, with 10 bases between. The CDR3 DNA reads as TGTGCCAGCAGTTACTCGGTACAGGGTTCTGGAAACACCATATATTTT. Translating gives CASSYSVQGSGNTIYF.

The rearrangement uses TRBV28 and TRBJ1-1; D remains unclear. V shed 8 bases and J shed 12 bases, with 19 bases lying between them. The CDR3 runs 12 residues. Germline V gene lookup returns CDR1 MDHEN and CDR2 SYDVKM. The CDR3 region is CASHSSTEKTFF. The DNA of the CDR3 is TGTGCCAGCCACTCATCAACAGAAAAGACTTTCTTT.

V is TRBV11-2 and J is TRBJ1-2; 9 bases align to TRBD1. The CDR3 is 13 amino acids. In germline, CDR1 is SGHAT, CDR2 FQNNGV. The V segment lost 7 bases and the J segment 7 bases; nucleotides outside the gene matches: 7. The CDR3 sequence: CASTTTGGSGYTF. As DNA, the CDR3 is TGTGCCAGCACCACTACAGGGGGCAGTGGCTACACCTTC.

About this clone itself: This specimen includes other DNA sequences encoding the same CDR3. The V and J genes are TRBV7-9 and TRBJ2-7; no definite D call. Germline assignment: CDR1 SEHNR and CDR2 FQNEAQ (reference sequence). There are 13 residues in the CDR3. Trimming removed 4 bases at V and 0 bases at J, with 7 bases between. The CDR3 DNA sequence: TGTGCCAGCAGCTCTAGGAGCTCCTACGAGCAGTACTTC. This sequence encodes CASSSRSSYEQYF.

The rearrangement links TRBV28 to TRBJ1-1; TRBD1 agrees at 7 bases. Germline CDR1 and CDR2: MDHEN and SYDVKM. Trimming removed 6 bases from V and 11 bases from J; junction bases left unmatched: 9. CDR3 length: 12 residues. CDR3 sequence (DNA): TGTGCCAGCAGCAAACGGACAGGCAACGCTTTCTTT. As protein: CASSKRTGNAFF.

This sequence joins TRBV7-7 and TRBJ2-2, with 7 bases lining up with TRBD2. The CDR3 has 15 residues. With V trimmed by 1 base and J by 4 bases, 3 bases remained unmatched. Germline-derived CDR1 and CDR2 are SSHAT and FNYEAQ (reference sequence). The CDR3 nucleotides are TGTGCCAGCAGCTTAGGGTCTAGCGGCACCGGGGAGCTGTTTTTT. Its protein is CASSLGSSGTGELFF.

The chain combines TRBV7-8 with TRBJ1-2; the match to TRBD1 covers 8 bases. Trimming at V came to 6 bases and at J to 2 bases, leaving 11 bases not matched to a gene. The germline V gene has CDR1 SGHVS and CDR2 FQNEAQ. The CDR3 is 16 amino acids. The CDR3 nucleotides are TGTGCCAGCAGTCGCAACATACAGGGGGGCAACTATGGCTACACCTTC. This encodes CASSRNIQGGNYGYTF.